The T cell receptor (beta chain) under discussion was sequenced for a study of cytomegalovirus exposure and HLA in healthy donors. TCRdb's copy holds only in-frame clones and misses some; the assay was immunoSEQ multiplex PCR. The table shows about 130,000 clones, with about 88% occurring only once. Whole-study results and caveats: It was about 150 TCR beta chains that were listed as cytomegalovirus-associated. A later analysis found first-cohort TCR clusters tended to co-occur in the 110 or so validation repertoires. Among the CMV-associated chains, a few were confirmed in vitro as specific for CMV antigens. It was reported that the classifier diagnosed cytomegalovirus status with high specificity and sensitivity in both the original and validation cohorts.

Concerning this clone itself: Its antigen is not identified.

Trimming stripped 0 bases from V and 7 bases from J, with 11 bases between. The CDR3 contains 14 residues. Germline V CDR1 and CDR2: SGDLS, YYNGEE. Sequencing input: PBMCs. This TCR was sampled from a young woman in good health and CMV-seronegative. This chain joins TRBV9 and TRBJ2-1; possible D gene TRBD2, 6 bases. The CDR3 loop is CASSVAGADNEQFF. Here the CDR3 DNA reads TGTGCCAGCAGCGTAGCGGGAGCGGATAATGAGCAGTTCTTC.